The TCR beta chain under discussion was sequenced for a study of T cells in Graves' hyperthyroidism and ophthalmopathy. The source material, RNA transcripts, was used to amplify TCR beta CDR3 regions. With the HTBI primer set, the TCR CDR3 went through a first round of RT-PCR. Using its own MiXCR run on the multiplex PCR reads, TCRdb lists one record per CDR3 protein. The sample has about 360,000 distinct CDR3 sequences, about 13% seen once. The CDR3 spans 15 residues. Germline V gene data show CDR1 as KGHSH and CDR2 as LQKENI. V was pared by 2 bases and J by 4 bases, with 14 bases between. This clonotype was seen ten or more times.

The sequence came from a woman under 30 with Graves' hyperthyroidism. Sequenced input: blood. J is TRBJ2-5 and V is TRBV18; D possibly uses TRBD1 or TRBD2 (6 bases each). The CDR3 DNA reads TGTGCCAGCTCACCAGGAGGGGGAGTGGGAGAGACCCAGTACTTC. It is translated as CASSPGGGVGETQYF.